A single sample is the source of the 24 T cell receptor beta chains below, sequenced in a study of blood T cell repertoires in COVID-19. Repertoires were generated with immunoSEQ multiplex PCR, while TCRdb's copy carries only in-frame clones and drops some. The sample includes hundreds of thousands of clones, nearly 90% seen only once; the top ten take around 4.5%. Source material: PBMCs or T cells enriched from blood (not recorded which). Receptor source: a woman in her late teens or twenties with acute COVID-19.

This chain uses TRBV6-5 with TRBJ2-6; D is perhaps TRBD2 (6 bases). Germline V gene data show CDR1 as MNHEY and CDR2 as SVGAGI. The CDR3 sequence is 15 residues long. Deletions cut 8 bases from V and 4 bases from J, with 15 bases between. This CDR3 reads CASLEGAGGANVLTF. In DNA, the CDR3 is TGTGCCAGCCTAGAAGGGGCGGGAGGGGCCAACGTCCTGACTTTC.

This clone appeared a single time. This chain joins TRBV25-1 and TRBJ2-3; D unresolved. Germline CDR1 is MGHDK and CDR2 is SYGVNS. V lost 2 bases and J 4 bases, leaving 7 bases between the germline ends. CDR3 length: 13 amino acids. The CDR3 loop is CASSEPQADTQYF. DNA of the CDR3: TGTGCCAGCAGTGAACCCCAGGCAGATACGCAGTATTTT.

In nucleotides, the CDR3 is TGTGCCAGCAGTTCGGGGGGGACGACTAGCGAAACAGATACGCAGTATTTT. It yields the protein CASSSGGTTSETDTQYF. The V and J genes are TRBV28 and TRBJ2-3; 8 bases are shared with TRBD2. The V segment lost 4 bases and the J segment 3 bases; nucleotides outside the gene matches: 12. The length of the CDR3 is 17 residues. Germline lookup yields CDR1 MDHEN and CDR2 SYDVKM.

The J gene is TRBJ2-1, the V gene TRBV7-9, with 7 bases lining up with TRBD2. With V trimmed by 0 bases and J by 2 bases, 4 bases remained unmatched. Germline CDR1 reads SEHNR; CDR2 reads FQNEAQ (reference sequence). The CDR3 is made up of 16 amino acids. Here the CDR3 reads CASSLAVGTTYNEQFF. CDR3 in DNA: TGTGCCAGCAGCTTAGCGGTGGGGACTACCTACAATGAGCAGTTCTTC.

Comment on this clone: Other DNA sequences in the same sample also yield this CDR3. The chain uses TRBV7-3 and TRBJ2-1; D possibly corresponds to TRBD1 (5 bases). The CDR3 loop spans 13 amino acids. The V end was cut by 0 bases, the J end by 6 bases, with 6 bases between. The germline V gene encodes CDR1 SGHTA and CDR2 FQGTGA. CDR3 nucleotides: TGTGCCAGCAGCTTAACAGGGGCCAATGAGCAGTTCTTC. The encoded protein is CASSLTGANEQFF.

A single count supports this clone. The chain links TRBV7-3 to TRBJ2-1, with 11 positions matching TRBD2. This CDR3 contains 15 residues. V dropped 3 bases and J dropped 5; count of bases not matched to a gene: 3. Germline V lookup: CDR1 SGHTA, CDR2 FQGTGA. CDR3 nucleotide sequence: TGTGCCAGCAGCTTCGGACTAGCGGGCCACAATGAGCAGTTCTTC. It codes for CASSFGLAGHNEQFF.

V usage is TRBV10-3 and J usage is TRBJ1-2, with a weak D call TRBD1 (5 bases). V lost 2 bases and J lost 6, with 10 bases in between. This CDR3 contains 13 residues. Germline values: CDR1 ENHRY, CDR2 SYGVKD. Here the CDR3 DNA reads TGTGCCATCAGTGAGATGGACAATGATGGCTACACCTTC. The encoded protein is CAISEMDNDGYTF.

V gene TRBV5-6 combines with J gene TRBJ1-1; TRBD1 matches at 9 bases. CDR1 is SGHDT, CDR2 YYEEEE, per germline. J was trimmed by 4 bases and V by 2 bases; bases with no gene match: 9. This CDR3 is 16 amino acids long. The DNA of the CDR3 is TGTGCCAGCAGCTTTTTTTCCACGACAGGGGGCACTGAAGCTTTCTTT. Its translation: CASSFFSTTGGTEAFF.

CDR3 in DNA: TGTGCCAGCAGTGGGACAGGGGGCCCAATTAGCTACGAGCAGTACTTC. As protein: CASSGTGGPISYEQYF. The genes are TRBV28 and TRBJ2-7; 12 bases line up with TRBD1. Losses at the gene ends were 5 bases for V and 3 bases for J; bases not matched to a gene: 8. The CDR3 covers 16 residues. Germline V lookup: CDR1 MDHEN, CDR2 SYDVKM. Using reference TRBV28 and TRBJ2-7 for the parts outside the CDR3, the full variable domain is DVKVTQSSRYLVKRTGEKVFLECVQDMDHENMFWYRQDPGLGLRLIYFSYDVKMKEKGDIPEGYSVSREKKERFSLILESASTNQTSMYLCASSGTGGPISYEQYFGPGTRLTVT.

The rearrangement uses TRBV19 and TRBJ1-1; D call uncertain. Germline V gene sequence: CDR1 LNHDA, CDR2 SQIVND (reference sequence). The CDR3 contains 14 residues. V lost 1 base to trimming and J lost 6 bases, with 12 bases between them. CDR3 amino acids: CASSIGLLGAEAFF. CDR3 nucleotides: TGTGCCAGTAGTATAGGGCTCCTCGGGGCTGAAGCTTTCTTT.

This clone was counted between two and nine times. The CDR3 DNA follows: TGTGCCAGCACAACACTAGCGGGAGGGGCAGATACGCAGTATTTT. Its protein product is CASTTLAGGADTQYF. This chain links TRBV7-9 with TRBJ2-3; TRBD2 aligns across 13 bases. Germline V gene sequence: CDR1 SEHNR, CDR2 FQNEAQ (reference sequence). The CDR3 covers 15 residues. V was clipped by 7 bases and J by 4 bases; unmatched bases: 5.

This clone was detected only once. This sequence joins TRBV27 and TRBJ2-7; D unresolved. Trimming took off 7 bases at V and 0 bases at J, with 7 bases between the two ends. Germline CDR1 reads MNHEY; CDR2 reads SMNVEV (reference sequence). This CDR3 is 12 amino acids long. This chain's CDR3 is CASIGFSYEQYF. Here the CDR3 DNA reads TGTGCCAGCATCGGTTTCTCCTACGAGCAGTACTTC.

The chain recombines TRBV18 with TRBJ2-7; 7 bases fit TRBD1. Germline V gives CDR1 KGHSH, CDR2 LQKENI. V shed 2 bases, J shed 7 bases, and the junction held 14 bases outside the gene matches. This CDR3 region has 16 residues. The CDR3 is CASSPKDRALGDEQYF. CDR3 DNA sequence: TGTGCCAGCTCACCAAAAGACAGGGCTCTCGGAGATGAGCAGTACTTC.

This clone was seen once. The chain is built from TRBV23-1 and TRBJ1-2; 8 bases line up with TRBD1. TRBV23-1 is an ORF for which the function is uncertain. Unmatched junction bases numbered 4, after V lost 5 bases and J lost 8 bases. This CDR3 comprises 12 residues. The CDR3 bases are TGCGCCAGCAGTTCCAGGGGGCAAGGCTACACCTTC. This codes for CASSSRGQGYTF.

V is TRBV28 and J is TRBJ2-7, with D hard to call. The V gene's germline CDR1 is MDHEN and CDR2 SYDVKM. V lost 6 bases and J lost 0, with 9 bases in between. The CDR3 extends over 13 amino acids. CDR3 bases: TGTGCCAGCAGGCTAGATCTCTCCTACGAGCAGTACTTC. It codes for CASRLDLSYEQYF.

The chain's CDR3 is CASSVLADGFSYEQYF. The CDR3 region has the DNA TGCGCCAGCAGTGTCTTGGCAGATGGTTTCTCCTACGAGCAGTACTTC. The chain has TRBV10-2 and TRBJ2-7, with D uncertain. V was trimmed by 4 bases and J by 0 bases, leaving 16 bases between them. From germline, CDR1 is WSHSY and CDR2 SAAADI. This CDR3 comprises 16 residues.

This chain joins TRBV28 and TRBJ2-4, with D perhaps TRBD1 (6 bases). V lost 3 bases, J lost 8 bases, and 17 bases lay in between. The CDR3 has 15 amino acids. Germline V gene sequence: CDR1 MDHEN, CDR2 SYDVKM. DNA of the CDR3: TGTGCCAGCAGTTTGATGGGGGCAGGATCCGACATTCAGTACTTC. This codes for CASSLMGAGSDIQYF. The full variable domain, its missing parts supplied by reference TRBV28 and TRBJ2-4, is DVKVTQSSRYLVKRTGEKVFLECVQDMDHENMFWYRQDPGLGLRLIYFSYDVKMKEKGDIPEGYSVSREKKERFSLILESASTNQTSMYLCASSLMGAGSDIQYFGAGTRLSVL.

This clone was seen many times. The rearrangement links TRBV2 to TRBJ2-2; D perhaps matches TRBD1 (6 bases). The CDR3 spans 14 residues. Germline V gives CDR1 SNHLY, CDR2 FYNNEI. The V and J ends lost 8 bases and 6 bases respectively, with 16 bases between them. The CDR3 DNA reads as TGTGCCAGCGGGGGCTCTAGCTGGTCCGGGGAGCTGTTTTTT. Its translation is CASGGSSWSGELFF.

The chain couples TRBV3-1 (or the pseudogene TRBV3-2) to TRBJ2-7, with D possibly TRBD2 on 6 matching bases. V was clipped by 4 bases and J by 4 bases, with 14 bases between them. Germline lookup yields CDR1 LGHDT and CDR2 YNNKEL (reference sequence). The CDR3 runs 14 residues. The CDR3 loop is CASSPHGAGYEQYF. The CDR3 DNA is TGTGCCAGCAGCCCCCACGGGGCGGGGTACGAGCAGTACTTC.

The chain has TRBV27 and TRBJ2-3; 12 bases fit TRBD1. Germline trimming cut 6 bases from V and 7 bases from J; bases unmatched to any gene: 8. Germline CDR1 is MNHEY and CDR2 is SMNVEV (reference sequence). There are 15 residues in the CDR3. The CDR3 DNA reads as TGTGCCAGCAGACCCGGGACAGGGGGCTCGAATACGCAGTATTTT. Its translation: CASRPGTGGSNTQYF.

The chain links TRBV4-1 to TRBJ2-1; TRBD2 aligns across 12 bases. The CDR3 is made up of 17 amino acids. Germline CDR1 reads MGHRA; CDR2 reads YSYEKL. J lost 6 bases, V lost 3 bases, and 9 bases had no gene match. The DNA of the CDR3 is TGCGCCAGCAGCCAGGGGCTTCTAGCGGGAGGGCCCAATGAGCAGTTCTTC. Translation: CASSQGLLAGGPNEQFF.

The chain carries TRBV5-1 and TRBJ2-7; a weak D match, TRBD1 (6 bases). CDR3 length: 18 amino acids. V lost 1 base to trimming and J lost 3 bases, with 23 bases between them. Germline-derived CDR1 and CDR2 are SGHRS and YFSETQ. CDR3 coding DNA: TGCGCCAGCAGCTTGCCCCGGGCAGGGGCAAACTTAGACTACGAGCAGTACTTC. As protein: CASSLPRAGANLDYEQYF.

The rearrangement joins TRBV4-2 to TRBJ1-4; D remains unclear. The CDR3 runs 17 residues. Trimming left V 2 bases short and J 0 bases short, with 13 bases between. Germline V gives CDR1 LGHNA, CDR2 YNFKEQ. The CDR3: CASSQQNLVATNEKLFF. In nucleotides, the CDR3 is TGTGCCAGCAGCCAACAGAATTTGGTGGCAACTAATGAAAAACTGTTTTTT.

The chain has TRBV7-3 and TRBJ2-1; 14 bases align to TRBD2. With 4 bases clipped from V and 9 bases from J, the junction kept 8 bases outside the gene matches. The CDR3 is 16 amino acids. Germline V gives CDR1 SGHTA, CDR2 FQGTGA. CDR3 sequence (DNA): TGTGCCAGCAGCTCAGGGGGACTAGCGGGAGTGGCTGAGCAGTTCTTC. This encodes CASSSGGLAGVAEQFF.